This TCR beta chain was captured by sequencing in a study of CD8 T cells in Susac syndrome. Study-wide points: Some 15 Susac-specific public clones were found in total CD8+ repertoires and 5 or 6 in CD8+ TEMRA repertoires.

About this clonotype: Its specificity is not known.

Recently defined diagnostic criteria classed the Susac syndrome patients as definite or probable. Germline V lookup: CDR1 MNHEY, CDR2 SMNVEV (reference sequence). The CDR3 is made up of 14 amino acids. The V gene lost 5 bases and the J gene lost 2 bases, with 12 bases spanning the gap. Reverse transcription of roughly 0.45 to 1 ug RNA used random hexamers. TCRdb reprocessed the immunoSEQ multiplex PCR reads via MiXCR and lists one record per CDR3 protein. In the table there are about 120,000 distinct CDR3 sequences, over 85% of which are singletons. The gene calls are TRBV27 and TRBJ2-5; D unclear. The clonotype originates from a human donor with Susac syndrome. The material sequenced was CD8+ T cells from PBMCs. The CDR3 nucleotides read TGTGCCAGCAGTCCAAACTCTAATCAAGAGACCCAGTACTTC. It is translated as CASSPNSNQETQYF.